Below, one TCR beta chain is given with its context. The sample originates from a study of T cell changes during pregnancy in multiple sclerosis. This table comes from immunoSEQ multiplex PCR, and its TCRdb copy is limited to in-frame clones, with some not included. Counted here are around 36,000 clones, around 90% occurring once; the ten biggest clones make up about 0.45%. The CDR3 spans 16 residues. CDR1 is LGHNA and CDR2 is YSLEER in the germline V gene. The V gene end was trimmed by 1 base and the J gene end by 8 bases; junction bases not matched to a gene: 10. Sequenced here: CD4+ T cells from peripheral blood mononuclear cells, sampled in the third trimester of pregnancy. This TCR was sampled from a female donor with multiple sclerosis, enrolled in a pregnancy study. The chain joins TRBV4-3 to TRBJ1-2, with TRBD1 matching 10 bases. For the CDR3, the DNA is TGCGCCAGCAGCCAAGGACAGGGGGCGCCGGGAGGAGGCTACACCTTC. Its translation is CASSQGQGAPGGGYTF.